The source of this T cell receptor beta chain is a study of T-cell memory formation after mild COVID-19. The study's findings and limits: Clones that got smaller from day 15 to 85 had even CD4/CD8, while clones growing later tipped toward CD4+. CD4+ contracting clones were found mainly in CM and EM, and CD8+ ones in EMRA. Memory from before infection featured some responding clones, which suggests cross-reactive memory joined.

The germline CDR1 and CDR2 sequences are LGHDT and YNNKEL (reference sequence). The CDR3 sequence is 16 residues long. V gave up 3 bases and J gave up 0 bases; unmatched junction bases: 7. Of note for this clonotype: Its antigen remains unknown.

A single record per CDR3 protein comes from TCRdb applying MiXCR to the 5' RACE reads. In the table there are 550,000 to 600,000 distinct CDR3 sequences, about a fifth of which are singletons. The chain is built from TRBV3-1 and TRBJ2-7, with TRBD1 matching over 8 bases. The clonotype was recovered from an adult woman who had mild COVID-19 (a few samples of this study predate the infection). Cell type and time point are not known. Sequencing was done on a sample of PBMCs or a T cell subset sorted from them (not recorded which). The CDR3 coding sequence is TGTGCCAGCAGCCATGGACAGGGATTCGCCTCCTACGAGCAGTACTTC. This sequence encodes CASSHGQGFASYEQYF.